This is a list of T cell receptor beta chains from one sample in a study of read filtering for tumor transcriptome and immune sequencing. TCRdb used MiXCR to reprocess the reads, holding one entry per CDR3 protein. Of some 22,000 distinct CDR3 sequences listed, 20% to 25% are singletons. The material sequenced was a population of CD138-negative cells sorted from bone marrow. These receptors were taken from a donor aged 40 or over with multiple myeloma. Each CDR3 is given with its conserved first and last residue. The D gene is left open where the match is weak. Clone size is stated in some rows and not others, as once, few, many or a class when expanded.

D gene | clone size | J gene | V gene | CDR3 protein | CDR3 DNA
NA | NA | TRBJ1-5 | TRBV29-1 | CSVGDTNQPQHF | TGCAGCGTTGGAGATACTAATCAGCCCCAGCATTTT
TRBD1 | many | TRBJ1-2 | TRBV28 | CASSSDRAPFGYTF | TGTGCCAGCAGTTCCGACAGGGCTCCTTTCGGCTACACCTTC
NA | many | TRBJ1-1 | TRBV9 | CASSATGLRNTEAFF | TGTGCCAGCAGCGCCACAGGGTTAAGGAACACTGAAGCTTTCTTT
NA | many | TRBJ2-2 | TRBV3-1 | CASSQDLRVTGELFF | TGTGCCAGCAGCCAAGACCTCAGGGTCACCGGGGAGCTGTTTTTT
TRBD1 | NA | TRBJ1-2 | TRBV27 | CASSPSPGTGGGYTF | TGTGCCAGCAGTCCCTCCCCAGGGACAGGGGGGGGCTACACCTTC
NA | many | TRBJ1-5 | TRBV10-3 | CAISGRDESNQPQHF | TGTGCCATCAGTGGACGGGACGAAAGCAATCAGCCCCAGCATTTT
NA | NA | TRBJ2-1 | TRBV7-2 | CASSLVGRLQFF | TGTGCCAGCAGCTTAGTGGGACGGTTGCAGTTCTTC
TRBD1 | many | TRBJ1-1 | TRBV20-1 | CSARDPSGQVNTEAFF | TGCAGTGCTAGAGATCCCTCGGGACAGGTTAACACTGAAGCTTTCTTT
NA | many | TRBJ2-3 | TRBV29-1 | CSVDPLAPRRTDTQYF | TGCAGCGTTGACCCTCTGGCGCCGAGACGCACAGATACGCAGTATTTT
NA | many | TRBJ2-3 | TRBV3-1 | CASSQGAGSTDTQYF | TGTGCCAGCAGCCAAGGGGCCGGGAGCACAGATACGCAGTATTTT
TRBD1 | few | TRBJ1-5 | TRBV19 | CASSHRGLGQPQHF | TGTGCCAGTAGCCACAGGGGTCTGGGACAGCCCCAGCATTTT
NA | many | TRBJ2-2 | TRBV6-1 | CASTLDWNTGELFF | TGTGCCAGCACCCTCGACTGGAACACCGGGGAGCTGTTTTTT
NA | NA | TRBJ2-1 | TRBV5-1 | CASSPYPSYYEQFF | TGCGCCAGCAGCCCGTACCCCTCCTACTATGAGCAGTTCTTC
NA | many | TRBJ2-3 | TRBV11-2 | CASSFRGGSTDTQYF | TGTGCCAGCAGCTTCAGGGGGGGCAGCACAGATACGCAGTATTTT
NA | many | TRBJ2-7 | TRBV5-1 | CASSLTGEVIEQYF | TGCGCCAGCAGCTTGACAGGGGAGGTGATCGAGCAGTACTTC
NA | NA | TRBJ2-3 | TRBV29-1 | CSVEDHTDTQYF | TGCAGCGTTGAAGACCACACAGATACGCAGTATTTT
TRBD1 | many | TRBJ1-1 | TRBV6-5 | CASSSSDRGGTEAFF | TGTGCCAGCAGTTCGTCGGACAGGGGGGGGACTGAAGCTTTCTTT
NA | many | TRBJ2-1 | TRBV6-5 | CASSMGRVTSYNEQFF | TGTGCCAGCAGTATGGGGCGGGTAACCTCCTACAATGAGCAGTTCTTC
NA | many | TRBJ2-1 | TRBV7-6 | CASSLGGRSDEQFF | TGTGCCAGCAGCTTAGGGGGGAGATCCGATGAGCAGTTCTTC
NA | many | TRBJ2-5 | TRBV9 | CASSGGQLGVQTQYF | TGTGCCAGCAGCGGTGGACAGCTCGGAGTACAGACCCAGTACTTC
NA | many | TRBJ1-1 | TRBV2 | CASSRTVQSEAFF | TGTGCCAGCAGTCGGACAGTTCAGTCAGAAGCTTTCTTT
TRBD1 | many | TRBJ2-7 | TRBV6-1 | CASRRDRGTYEQYF | TGTGCCAGCAGGCGGGACAGGGGGACCTACGAGCAGTACTTC
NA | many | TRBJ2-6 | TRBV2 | CASSEQAVSGANALTF | TGTGCCAGCAGTGAACAGGCAGTCTCTGGGGCCAACGCCCTGACTTTC
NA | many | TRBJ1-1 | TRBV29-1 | CSVGGAMNTEAFF | TGCAGCGTTGGAGGGGCGATGAACACTGAAGCTTTCTTT
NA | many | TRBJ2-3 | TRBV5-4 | CASSLLGTDTQYF | TGTGCCAGCAGCTTGCTTGGCACAGATACGCAGTATTTT
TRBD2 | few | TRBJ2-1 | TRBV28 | CASSLPSGRINEQFF | TGTGCCAGCAGTTTACCTAGCGGGAGAATAAATGAGCAGTTCTTC
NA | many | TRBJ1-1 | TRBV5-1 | CASSRDGGGQNTEAFF | TGCGCCAGCAGCCGGGATGGGGGGGGGCAGAACACTGAAGCTTTCTTT
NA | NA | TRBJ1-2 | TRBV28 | CASSFMAKTSISGYTF | TGTGCCAGCAGTTTTATGGCCAAAACATCGATAAGTGGCTACACCTTC
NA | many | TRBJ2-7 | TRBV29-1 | CSVKLGGTGTPLYEQYF | TGCAGCGTTAAATTGGGGGGTACCGGGACACCCCTCTACGAGCAGTACTTC
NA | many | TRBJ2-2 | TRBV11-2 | CASRVNTGELFF | TGTGCCAGCAGAGTTAACACCGGGGAGCTGTTTTTT
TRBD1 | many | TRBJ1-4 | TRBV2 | CASLIDRGGEKLFF | TGTGCCAGCCTGATCGACAGGGGAGGTGAAAAACTGTTTTTT
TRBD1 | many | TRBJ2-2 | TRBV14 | CASSQTTGGTNTGELFF | TGTGCCAGCAGCCAGACCACAGGGGGCACAAACACCGGGGAGCTGTTTTTT
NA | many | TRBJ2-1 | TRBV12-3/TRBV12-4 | CASSPLGTGNEQFF | TGTGCCAGCAGCCCTCTGGGGACTGGAAATGAGCAGTTCTTC
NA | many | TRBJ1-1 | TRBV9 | CASSVQGAGTEAFF | TGTGCCAGCAGCGTACAAGGGGCCGGCACTGAAGCTTTCTTT
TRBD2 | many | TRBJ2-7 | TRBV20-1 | CSARDSVGLATPMGDEQYF | TGCAGTGCTAGAGATTCCGTGGGACTAGCGACACCAATGGGGGACGAGCAGTACTTC
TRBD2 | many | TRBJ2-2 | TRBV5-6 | CASSLGLAPGELFF | TGTGCCAGCAGCTTGGGACTAGCGCCCGGGGAGCTGTTTTTT
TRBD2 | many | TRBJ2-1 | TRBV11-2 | CASSYFSGRAGEDEQFF | TGTGCCAGCAGCTATTTTAGCGGGAGGGCCGGTGAGGATGAGCAGTTCTTC
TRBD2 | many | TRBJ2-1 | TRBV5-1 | CASSPQGLAGSYNEQFF | TGCGCCAGCAGCCCTCAAGGACTAGCGGGTTCCTACAATGAGCAGTTCTTC
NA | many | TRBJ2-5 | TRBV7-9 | CASSPVGGLPSETQYF | TGTGCCAGCAGCCCAGTGGGGGGGCTCCCGTCCGAGACCCAGTACTTC
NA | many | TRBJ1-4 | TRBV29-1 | CSVGTYSTTNEKLFF | TGCAGCGTCGGAACCTACAGCACAACTAATGAAAAACTGTTTTTT
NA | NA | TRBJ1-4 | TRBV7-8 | CASSNQDRKNEKLFF | TGTGCCAGCAGCAACCAGGACAGAAAAAATGAAAAACTGTTCTTT
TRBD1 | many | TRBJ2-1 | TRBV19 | CASSQGAALYNEQFF | TGTGCCAGTAGTCAGGGGGCTGCCCTCTACAATGAGCAGTTCTTC
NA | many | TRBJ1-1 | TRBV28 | CASSFWRGGLEAFF | TGTGCCAGCAGTTTCTGGAGAGGGGGGCTTGAAGCTTTCTTT
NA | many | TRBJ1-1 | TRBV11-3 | CASSEQENTEAFF | TGTGCCAGCAGCGAACAGGAGAACACTGAAGCTTTCTTT
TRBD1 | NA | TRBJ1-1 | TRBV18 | CASSPGQGLEAFF | TGTGCCAGCTCACCTGGACAGGGACTTGAAGCTTTCTTT
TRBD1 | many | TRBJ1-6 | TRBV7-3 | CASSLLAGGLSPLHF | TGTGCCAGCAGCCTTCTTGCAGGGGGCCTTTCACCCCTCCACTTT
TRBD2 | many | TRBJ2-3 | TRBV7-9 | CASSLLAGVTDTQYF | TGTGCCAGCAGCTTACTAGCGGGAGTAACAGATACGCAGTATTTT
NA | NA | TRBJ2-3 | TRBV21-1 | CASSGAQGTSGSTDTQYF | TGTGCCAGCAGCGGAGCGCAGGGGACTAGCGGAAGCACAGATACGCAGTATTTT
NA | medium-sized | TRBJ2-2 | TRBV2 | CASSVQSGTGELFF | TGTGCCAGCAGTGTTCAGTCAGGGACCGGGGAGCTGTTTTTT